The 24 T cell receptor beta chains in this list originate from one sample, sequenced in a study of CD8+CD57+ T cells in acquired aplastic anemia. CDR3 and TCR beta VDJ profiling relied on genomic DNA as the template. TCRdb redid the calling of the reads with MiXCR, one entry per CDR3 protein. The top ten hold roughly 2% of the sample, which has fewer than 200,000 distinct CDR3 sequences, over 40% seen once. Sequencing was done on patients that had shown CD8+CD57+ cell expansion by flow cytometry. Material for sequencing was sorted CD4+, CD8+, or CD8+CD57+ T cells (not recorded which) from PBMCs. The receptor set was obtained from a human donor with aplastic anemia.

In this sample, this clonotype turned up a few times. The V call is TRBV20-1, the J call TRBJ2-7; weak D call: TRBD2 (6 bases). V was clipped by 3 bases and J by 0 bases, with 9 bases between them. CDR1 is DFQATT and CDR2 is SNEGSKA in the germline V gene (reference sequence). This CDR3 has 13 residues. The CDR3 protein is CSASGSSSYEQYF. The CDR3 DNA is TGCAGTGCTAGCGGGAGCAGCTCCTACGAGCAGTACTTC.

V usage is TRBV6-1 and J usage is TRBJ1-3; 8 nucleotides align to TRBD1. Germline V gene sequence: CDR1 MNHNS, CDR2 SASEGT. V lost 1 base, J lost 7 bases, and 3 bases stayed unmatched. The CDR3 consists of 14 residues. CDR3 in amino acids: CASSEGAGGNTIYF. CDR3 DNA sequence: TGTGCCAGCAGTGAAGGGGCAGGGGGCAACACCATATATTTT.

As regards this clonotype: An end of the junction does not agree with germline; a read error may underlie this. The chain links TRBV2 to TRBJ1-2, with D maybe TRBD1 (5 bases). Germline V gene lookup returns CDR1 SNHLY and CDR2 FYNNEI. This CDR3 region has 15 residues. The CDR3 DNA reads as TGTGCCAGCAGTGGGGGCCCAGGCTCTAACTATGGCTGCACCTTC. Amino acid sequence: CASSGGPGSNYGCTF.

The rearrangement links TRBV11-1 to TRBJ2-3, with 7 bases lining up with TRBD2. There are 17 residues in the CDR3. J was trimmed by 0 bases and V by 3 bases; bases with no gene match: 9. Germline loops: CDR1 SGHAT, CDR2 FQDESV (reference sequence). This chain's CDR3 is CASSLILALISTDTQYF. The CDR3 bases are TGTGCCAGCAGCTTGATACTAGCGTTGATTAGCACAGATACGCAGTATTTT. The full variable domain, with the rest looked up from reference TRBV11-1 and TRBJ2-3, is EAEVAQSPRYKITEKSQAVAFWCDPISGHATLYWYRQILGQGPELLVQFQDESVVDDSQLPKDRFSAERLKGVDSTLKIQPAELGDSAMYLCASSLILALISTDTQYFGPGTRLTVL.

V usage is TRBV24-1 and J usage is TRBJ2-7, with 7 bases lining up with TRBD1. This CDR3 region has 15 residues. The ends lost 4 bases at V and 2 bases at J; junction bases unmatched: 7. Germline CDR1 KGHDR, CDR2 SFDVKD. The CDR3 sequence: CATSEGTEETYEQYF. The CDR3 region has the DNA TGTGCCACCAGTGAGGGGACAGAGGAAACCTACGAGCAGTACTTC.

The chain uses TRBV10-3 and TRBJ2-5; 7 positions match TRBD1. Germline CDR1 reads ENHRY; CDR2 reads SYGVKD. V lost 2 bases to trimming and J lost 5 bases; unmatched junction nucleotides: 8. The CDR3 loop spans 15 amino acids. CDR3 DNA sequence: TGTGCCATCAGTGAGGGGACAGTACTCTCGGAGACCCAGTACTTC. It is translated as CAISEGTVLSETQYF.

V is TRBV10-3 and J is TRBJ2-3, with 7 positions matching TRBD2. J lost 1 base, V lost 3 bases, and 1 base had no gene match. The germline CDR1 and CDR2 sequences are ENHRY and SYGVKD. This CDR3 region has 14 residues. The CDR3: CAISDRGGTDTQYF. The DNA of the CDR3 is TGTGCCATCAGTGACCGGGGGGGCACAGATACGCAGTATTTT.

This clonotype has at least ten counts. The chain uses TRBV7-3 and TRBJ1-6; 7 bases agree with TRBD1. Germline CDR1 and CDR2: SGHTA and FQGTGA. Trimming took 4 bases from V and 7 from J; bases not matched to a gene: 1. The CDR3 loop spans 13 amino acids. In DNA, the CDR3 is TGTGCCAGCAGCTGGGACAGCAATTCACCCCTCCACTTT. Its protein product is CASSWDSNSPLHF.

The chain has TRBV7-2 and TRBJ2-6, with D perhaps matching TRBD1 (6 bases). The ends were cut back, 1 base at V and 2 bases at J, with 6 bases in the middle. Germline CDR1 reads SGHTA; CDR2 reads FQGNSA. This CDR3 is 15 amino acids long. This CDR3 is CASSLGGPGANVLTF. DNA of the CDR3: TGTGCCAGCAGCTTAGGGGGGCCTGGGGCCAACGTCCTGACTTTC.

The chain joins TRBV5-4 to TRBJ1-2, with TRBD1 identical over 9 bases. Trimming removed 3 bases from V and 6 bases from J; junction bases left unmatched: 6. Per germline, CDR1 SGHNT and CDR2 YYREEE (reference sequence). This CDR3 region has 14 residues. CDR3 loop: CASSWGQGGDGYTF. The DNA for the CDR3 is TGTGCCAGCAGCTGGGGACAGGGTGGCGATGGCTACACCTTC.

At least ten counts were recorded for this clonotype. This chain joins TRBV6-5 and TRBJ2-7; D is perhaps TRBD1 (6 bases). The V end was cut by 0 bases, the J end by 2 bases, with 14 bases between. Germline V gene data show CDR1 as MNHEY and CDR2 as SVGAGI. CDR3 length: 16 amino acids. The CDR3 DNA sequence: TGTGCCAGCAGTTACTCGGTCGGACAGTCGGCCTACGAGCAGTACTTC. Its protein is CASSYSVGQSAYEQYF.

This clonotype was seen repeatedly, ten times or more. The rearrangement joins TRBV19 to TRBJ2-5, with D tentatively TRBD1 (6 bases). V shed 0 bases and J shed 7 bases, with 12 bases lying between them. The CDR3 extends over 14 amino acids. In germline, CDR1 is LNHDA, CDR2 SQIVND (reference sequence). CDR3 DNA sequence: TGTGCCAGTAGTATAGATCGACAGGCTAGGACCCAGTACTTC. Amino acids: CASSIDRQARTQYF.

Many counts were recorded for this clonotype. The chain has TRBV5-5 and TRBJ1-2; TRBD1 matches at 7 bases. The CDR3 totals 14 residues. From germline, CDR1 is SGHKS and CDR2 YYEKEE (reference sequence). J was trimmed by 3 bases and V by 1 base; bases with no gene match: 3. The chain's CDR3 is CASSLSGQYYGYTF. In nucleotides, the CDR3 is TGTGCCAGCAGCTTGTCGGGACAGTACTATGGCTACACCTTC.

In DNA form, the CDR3 reads TGTGCCAGCGGAAGGGGGAAAGCGGGGGGCCAAGAGACCCAGTACTTC. This sequence encodes CASGRGKAGGQETQYF. V usage is TRBV24-1 and J usage is TRBJ2-5; TRBD2 matches at 9 bases. This CDR3 has 16 amino acids. V lost 11 bases, J lost 1 base, and 13 bases stayed unmatched. Germline-derived CDR1 and CDR2 are KGHDR and SFDVKD.

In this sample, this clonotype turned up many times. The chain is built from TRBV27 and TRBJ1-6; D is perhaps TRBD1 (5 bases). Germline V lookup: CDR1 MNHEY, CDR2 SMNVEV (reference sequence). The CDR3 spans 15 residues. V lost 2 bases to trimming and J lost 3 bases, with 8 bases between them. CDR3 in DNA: TGTGCCAGCAGTTTAGACAGCCGCTATAATTCACCCCTCCACTTT. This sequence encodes CASSLDSRYNSPLHF.

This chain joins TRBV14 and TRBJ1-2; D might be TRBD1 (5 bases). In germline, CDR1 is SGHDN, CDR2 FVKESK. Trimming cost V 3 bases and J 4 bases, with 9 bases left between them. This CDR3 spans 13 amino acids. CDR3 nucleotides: TGTGCCAGCAGCCAGGTTCAGGGCTATGGCTACACCTTC. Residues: CASSQVQGYGYTF.

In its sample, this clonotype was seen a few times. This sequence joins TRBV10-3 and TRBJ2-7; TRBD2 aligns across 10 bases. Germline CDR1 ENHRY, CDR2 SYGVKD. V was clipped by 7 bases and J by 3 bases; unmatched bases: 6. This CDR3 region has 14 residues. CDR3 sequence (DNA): TGTGCCATCATGGAAGCGGGAGGGTTCTACGAGCAGTACTTC. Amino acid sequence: CAIMEAGGFYEQYF.

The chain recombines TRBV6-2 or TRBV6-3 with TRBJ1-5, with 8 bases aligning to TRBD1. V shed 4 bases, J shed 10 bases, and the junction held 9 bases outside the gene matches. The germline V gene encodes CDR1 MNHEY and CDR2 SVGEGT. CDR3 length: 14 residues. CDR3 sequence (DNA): TGTGCCAGCAGTTTCCCCAGGGGGCTTTCTCCCCAGCATTTT. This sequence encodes CASSFPRGLSPQHF.

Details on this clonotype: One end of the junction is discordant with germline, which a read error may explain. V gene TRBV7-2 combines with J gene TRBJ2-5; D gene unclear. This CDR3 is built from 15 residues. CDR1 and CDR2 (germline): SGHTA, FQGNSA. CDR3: CASILAVYPQETQYF. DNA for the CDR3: TGCGCCAGCATCTTGGCCGTCTACCCCCAAGAGACCCAGTACTTC.

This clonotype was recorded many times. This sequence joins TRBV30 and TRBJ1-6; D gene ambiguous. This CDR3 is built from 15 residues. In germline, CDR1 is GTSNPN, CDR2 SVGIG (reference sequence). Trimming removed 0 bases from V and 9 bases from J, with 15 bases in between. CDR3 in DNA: TGTGCCTGGAGTGTATGGCGGACCAAGAGTTCACCCCTCCACTTT. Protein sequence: CAWSVWRTKSSPLHF.

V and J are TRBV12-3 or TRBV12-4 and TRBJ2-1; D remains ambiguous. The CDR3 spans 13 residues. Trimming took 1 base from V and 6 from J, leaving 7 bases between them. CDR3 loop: CASSLGQFNEQFF. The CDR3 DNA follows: TGTGCCAGCAGTTTAGGGCAGTTCAATGAGCAGTTCTTC.

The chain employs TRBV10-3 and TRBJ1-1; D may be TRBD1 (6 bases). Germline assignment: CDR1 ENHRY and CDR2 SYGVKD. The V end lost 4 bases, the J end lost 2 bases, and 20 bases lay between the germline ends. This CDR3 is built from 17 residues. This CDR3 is CAISGKAWTEINTEAFF. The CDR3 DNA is TGTGCCATCAGTGGGAAAGCCTGGACAGAAATTAACACTGAAGCTTTCTTT.

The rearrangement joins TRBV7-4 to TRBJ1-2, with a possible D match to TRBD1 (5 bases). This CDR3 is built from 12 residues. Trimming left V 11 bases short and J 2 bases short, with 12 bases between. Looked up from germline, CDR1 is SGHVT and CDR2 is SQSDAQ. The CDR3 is CASGGVNYGYTF. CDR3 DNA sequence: TGTGCCTCGGGAGGGGTGAACTATGGCTACACCTTC.

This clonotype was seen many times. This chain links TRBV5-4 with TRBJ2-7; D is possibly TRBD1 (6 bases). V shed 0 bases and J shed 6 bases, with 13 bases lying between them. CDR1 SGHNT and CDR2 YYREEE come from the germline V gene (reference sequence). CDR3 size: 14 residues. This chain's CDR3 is CASSLGGGEGEQYF. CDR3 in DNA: TGTGCCAGCAGCTTGGGTGGGGGCGAAGGCGAGCAGTACTTC. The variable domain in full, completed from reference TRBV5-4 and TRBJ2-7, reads ETGVTQSPTHLIKTRGQQVTLRCSSQSGHNTVSWYQQALGQGPQFIFQYYREEENGRGNFPPRFSGLQFPNYSSELNVNALELDDSALYLCASSLGGGEGEQYFGPGTRLTVT.